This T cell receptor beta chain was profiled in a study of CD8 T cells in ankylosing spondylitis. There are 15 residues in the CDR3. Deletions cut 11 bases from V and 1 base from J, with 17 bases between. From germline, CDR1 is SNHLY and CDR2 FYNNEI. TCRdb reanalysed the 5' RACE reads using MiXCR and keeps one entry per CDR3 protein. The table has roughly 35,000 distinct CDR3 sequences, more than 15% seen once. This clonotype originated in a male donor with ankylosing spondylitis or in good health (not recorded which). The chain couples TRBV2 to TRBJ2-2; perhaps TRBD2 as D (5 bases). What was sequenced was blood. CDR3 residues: CAGQPGLMNTGELFF. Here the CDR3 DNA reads TGTGCCGGCCAACCCGGACTGATGAACACCGGGGAGCTGTTTTTT.